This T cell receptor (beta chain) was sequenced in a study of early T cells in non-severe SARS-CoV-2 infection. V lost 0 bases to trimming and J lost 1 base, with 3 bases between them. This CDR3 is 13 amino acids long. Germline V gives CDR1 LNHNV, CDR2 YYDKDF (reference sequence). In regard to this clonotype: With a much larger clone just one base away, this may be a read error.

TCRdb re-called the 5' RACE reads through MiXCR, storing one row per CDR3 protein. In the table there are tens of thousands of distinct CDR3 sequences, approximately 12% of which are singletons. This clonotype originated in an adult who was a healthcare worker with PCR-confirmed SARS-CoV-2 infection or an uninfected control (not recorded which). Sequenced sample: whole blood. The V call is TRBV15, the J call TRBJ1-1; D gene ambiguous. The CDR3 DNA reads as TGTGCCACCAGCAGAGATACGAACACTGAAGCTTTCTTT. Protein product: CATSRDTNTEAFF.